Shown below are 8 T cell receptor beta chains from a single sample sequenced in a study of T cells after yellow fever vaccination. TCRdb reprocessed the 5' RACE reads via MiXCR and lists one record per CDR3 protein. The table has around 310,000 distinct CDR3 sequences, roughly 4% seen once. The sequences come from PBMCs, collected 5 days after the yellow fever booster vaccination. The receptors were gathered from a man between 18 and 29 years old who received the YFV17D yellow fever vaccine.

In its sample, this clonotype was seen a few times. The V and J genes are TRBV30 and TRBJ1-4, with a weak D call TRBD1 (5 bases). CDR1 and CDR2 (germline): GTSNPN, SVGIG (reference sequence). This CDR3 spans 13 amino acids. V lost 4 bases to trimming and J lost 7 bases, with 13 bases between them. The CDR3 loop is CAWTGAGGEKLFF. CDR3 nucleotide sequence: TGTGCCTGGACCGGGGCCGGCGGTGAAAAACTGTTTTTT.

There are many counts of this clonotype. J is TRBJ2-3 and V is TRBV5-4, with D possibly called TRBD1 or TRBD2 (6 bases each). Germline V CDR1 and CDR2: SGHNT, YYREEE (reference sequence). V lost 2 bases to trimming and J lost 4 bases, with 11 bases between them. This CDR3 has 14 amino acids. The CDR3 is CASSFRGGPDTQYF. In nucleotides, the CDR3 is TGTGCCAGCAGCTTCAGGGGAGGACCAGATACGCAGTATTTT. Filled out from reference TRBV5-4 and TRBJ2-3, the complete variable domain reads ETGVTQSPTHLIKTRGQQVTLRCSSQSGHNTVSWYQQALGQGPQFIFQYYREEENGRGNFPPRFSGLQFPNYSSELNVNALELDDSALYLCASSFRGGPDTQYFGPGTRLTVL.

There are a few counts of this clonotype. The chain employs TRBV5-1 and TRBJ1-1, with a tentative D call TRBD1 (5 bases). The CDR3 runs 15 residues. The V end lost 4 bases, the J end lost 0 bases, and 13 bases lay between the germline ends. Germline lookup yields CDR1 SGHRS and CDR2 YFSETQ. The CDR3 bases are TGCGCCAGCAGCCCGAGAGAGGGGTTGAACACTGAAGCTTTCTTT. This gives the protein CASSPREGLNTEAFF.

The chain combines TRBV6-1 with TRBJ1-5, with TRBD1 matching over 10 bases. This CDR3 comprises 16 residues. V dropped 6 bases and J dropped 2; count of bases not matched to a gene: 7. Germline V gene lookup returns CDR1 MNHNS and CDR2 SASEGT. The CDR3 is CASRDRGRGGNQPQHF. Here the CDR3 DNA reads TGTGCCAGCAGAGACAGGGGGCGCGGAGGCAATCAGCCCCAGCATTTT.

J is TRBJ1-6 and V is TRBV29-1; D gene unclear. This CDR3 is built from 13 residues. Trimming removed 0 bases at V and 10 bases at J, with 10 bases between. CDR1 and CDR2 (germline): SQVTM, ANQGSEA. CDR3 DNA sequence: TGCAGCGTTGAAGACCAAGAAGGATCACCCCTCCACTTT. Translated: CSVEDQEGSPLHF.

This clonotype was picked up many times. J is TRBJ1-3 and V is TRBV7-9; the D is unclear. Germline V lookup: CDR1 SEHNR, CDR2 FQNEAQ (reference sequence). The V end lost 3 bases, the J end lost 0 bases, and 6 bases lay between the germline ends. CDR3 length equals 14 residues. This chain's CDR3 is CASSFFHSGNTIYF. CDR3 in DNA: TGTGCCAGCAGCTTCTTCCACTCTGGAAACACCATATATTTT.

There are a few counts of this clonotype. V and J are TRBV7-2 and TRBJ2-1, with D tentatively TRBD1 or TRBD2 (6 bases each). The CDR3 contains 17 residues. The V gene's germline CDR1 is SGHTA and CDR2 FQGNSA. V was pared by 2 bases and J by 0 bases, with 14 bases between. The CDR3 region has the DNA TGTGCCAGCAGCTTACGCAGGGGAGGCAACTCCTACAATGAGCAGTTCTTC. Translated: CASSLRRGGNSYNEQFF.

The J gene is TRBJ2-3, the V gene TRBV29-1, with unresolved D. Trimming took 4 bases from V and 2 from J, leaving 7 bases between them. CDR1 and CDR2 (germline): SQVTM, ANQGSEA. The CDR3 covers 12 residues. CDR3 nucleotides: TGCAGCGTTGGTCTCCACACAGATACGCAGTATTTT. This translates into CSVGLHTDTQYF.